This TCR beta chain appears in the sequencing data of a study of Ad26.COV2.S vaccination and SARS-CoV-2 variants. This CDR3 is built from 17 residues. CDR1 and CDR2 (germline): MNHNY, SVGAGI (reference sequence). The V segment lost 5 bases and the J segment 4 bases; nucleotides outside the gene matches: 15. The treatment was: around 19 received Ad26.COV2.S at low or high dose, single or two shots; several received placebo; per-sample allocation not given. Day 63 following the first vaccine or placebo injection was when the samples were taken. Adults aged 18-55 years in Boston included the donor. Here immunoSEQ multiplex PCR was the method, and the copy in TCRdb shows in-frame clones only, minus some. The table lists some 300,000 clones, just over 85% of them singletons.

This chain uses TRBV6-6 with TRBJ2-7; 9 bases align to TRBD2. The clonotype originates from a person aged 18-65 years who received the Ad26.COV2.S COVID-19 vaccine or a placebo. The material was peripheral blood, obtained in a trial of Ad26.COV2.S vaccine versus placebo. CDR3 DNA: TGTGCCAGCAGTCCAACTAGCGGGTACGCCCACTCGTACGAGCAGTACTTC. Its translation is CASSPTSGYAHSYEQYF.